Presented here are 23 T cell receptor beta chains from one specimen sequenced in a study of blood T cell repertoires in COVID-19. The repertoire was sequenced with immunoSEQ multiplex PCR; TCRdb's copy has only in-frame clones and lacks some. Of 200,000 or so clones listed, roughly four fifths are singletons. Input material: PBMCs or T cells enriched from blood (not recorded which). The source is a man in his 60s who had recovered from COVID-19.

DNA for the CDR3: TGTGCCAGCAGCCAAGATGAGGGAACTGAAGCTTTCTTT. This codes for CASSQDEGTEAFF. This chain uses TRBV4-2 with TRBJ1-1; D gene uncertain. CDR3 size: 13 residues. Trimming took 0 bases from V and 5 from J, leaving 7 bases between them. The germline gives CDR1 LGHNA, CDR2 YNFKEQ.

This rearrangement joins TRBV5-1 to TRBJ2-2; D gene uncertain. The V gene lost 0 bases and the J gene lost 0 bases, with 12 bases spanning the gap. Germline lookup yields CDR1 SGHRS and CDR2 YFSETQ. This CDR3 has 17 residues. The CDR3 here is CASSLAGSFANTGELFF. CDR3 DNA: TGCGCCAGCAGCTTGGCCGGGTCATTCGCGAACACCGGGGAGCTGTTTTTT.

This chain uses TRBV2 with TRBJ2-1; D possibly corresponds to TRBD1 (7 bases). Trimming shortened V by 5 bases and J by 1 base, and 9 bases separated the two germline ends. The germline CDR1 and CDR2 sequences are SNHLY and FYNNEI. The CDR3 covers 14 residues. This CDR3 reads CASSQGGSYNEQFF. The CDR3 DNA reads TGTGCCAGCAGTCAGGGGGGTTCCTACAATGAGCAGTTCTTC. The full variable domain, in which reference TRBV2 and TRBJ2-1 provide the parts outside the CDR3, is EPEVTQTPSHQVTQMGQEVILRCVPISNHLYFYWYRQILGQKVEFLVSFYNNEISEKSEIFDDQFSVERPDGSNFTLKIRSTKLEDSAMYFCASSQGGSYNEQFFGPGTRLTVL.

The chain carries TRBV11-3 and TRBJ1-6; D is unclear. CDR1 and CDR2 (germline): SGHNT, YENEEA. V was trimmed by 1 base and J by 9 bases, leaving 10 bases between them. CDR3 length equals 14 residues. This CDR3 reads CASSLAPGVSPLHF. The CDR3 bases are TGTGCCAGCAGCTTAGCCCCCGGAGTTTCACCCCTCCACTTT.

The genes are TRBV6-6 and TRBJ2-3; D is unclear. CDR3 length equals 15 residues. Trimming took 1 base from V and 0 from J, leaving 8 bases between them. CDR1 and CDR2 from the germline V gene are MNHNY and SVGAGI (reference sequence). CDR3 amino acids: CASSYLGVSTDTQYF. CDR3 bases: TGTGCCAGCAGTTACTTAGGAGTCAGCACAGATACGCAGTATTTT.

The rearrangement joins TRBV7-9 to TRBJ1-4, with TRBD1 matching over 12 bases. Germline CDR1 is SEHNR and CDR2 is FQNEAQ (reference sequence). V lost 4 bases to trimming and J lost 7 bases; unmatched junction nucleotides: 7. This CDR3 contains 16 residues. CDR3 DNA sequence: TGTGCCAGCAGCTCATGGGACAGGGGGCTTTTTGAAAAACTGTTTTTT. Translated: CASSSWDRGLFEKLFF.

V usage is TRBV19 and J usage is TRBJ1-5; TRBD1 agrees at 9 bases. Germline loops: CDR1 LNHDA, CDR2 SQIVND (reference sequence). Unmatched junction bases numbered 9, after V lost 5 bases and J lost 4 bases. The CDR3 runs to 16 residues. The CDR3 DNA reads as TGTGCCAGTAGTTTGACACAGGGGGCTAAGAATCAGCCCCAGCATTTT. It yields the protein CASSLTQGAKNQPQHF.

Written as DNA, the CDR3 is TGTGCCAGCAGTTGGACCGGGACAGAAGCCCACTATGGCTACACCTTC. This codes for CASSWTGTEAHYGYTF. This chain uses TRBV27 with TRBJ1-2; the match to TRBD1 covers 7 bases. Trimming removed 4 bases from V and 3 bases from J; junction bases left unmatched: 11. In germline, CDR1 is MNHEY, CDR2 SMNVEV (reference sequence). The CDR3 has 16 residues.

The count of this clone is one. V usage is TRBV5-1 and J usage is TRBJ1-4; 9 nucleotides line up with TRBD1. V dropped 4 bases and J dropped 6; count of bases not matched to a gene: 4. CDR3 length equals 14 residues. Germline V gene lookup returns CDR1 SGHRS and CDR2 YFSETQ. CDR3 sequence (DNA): TGCGCCAGCAGCCAGGGACAGGGAGATGAAAAACTGTTTTTT. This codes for CASSQGQGDEKLFF.

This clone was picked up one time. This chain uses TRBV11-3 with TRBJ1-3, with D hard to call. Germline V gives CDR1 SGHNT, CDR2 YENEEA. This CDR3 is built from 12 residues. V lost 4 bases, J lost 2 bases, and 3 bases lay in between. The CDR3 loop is CASSSAGNTIYF. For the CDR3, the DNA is TGTGCCAGCAGCTCGGCTGGAAACACCATATATTTT.

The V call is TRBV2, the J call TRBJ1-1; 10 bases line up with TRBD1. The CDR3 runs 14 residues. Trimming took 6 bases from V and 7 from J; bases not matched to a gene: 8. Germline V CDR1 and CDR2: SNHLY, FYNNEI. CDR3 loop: CASRPGQGLGEAFF. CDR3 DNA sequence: TGTGCCAGCAGACCGGGACAGGGGCTTGGTGAAGCTTTCTTT. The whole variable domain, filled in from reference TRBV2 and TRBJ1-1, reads EPEVTQTPSHQVTQMGQEVILRCVPISNHLYFYWYRQILGQKVEFLVSFYNNEISEKSEIFDDQFSVERPDGSNFTLKIRSTKLEDSAMYFCASRPGQGLGEAFFGQGTRLTVV.

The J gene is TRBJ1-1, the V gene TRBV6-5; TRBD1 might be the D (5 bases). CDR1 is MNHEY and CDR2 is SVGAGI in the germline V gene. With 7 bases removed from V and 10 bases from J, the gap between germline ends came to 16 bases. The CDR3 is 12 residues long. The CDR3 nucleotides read TGTGCCAGCAAACCTCCAGGGAGGGGAGCTTTCTTT. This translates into CASKPPGRGAFF.

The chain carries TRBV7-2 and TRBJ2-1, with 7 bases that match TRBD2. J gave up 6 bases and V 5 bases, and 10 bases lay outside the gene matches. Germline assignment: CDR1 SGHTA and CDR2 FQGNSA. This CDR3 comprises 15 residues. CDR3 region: CASSLWGGSVNEQFF. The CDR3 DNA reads TGTGCCAGCAGCCTCTGGGGGGGAAGCGTCAATGAGCAGTTCTTC.

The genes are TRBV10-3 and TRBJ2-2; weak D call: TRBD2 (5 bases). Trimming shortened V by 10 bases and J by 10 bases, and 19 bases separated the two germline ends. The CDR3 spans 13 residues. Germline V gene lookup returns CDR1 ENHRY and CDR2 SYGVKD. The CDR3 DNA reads TGTGCCACGATGACCCGAGAGGGCGAGGAGCTGTTTTTT. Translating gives CATMTREGEELFF.

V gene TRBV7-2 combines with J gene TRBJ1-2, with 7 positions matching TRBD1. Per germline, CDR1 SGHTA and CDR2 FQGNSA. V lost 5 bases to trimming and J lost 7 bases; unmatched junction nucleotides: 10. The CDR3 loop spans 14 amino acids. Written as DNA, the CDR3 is TGTGCCAGCAGCCCAACAACAGGGGTGGGTGGCTACACCTTC. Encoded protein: CASSPTTGVGGYTF.

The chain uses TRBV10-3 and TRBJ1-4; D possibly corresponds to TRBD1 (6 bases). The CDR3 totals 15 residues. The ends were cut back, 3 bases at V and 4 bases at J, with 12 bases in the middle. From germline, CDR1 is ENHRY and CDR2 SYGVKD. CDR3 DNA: TGTGCCATCAGTGACCAGCGGGGGCTTAATGAAAAACTGTTTTTT. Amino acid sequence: CAISDQRGLNEKLFF.

The CDR3 DNA reads TGTGCCAGCAGCTTAGCCCAGGGGGGCGAGCCCCAGCATTTT. Its translation: CASSLAQGGEPQHF. V is TRBV7-2 and J is TRBJ1-5; 7 nucleotides match TRBD1. The length of the CDR3 is 14 residues. The V segment lost 0 bases and the J segment 8 bases; nucleotides outside the gene matches: 4. Germline CDR1 is SGHTA and CDR2 is FQGNSA.

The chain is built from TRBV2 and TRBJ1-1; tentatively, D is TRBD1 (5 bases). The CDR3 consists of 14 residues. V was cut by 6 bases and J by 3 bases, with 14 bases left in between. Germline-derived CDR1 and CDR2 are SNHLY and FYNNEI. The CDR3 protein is CASRRTGGDTEAFF. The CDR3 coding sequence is TGTGCCAGCAGGCGAACAGGTGGGGACACTGAAGCTTTCTTT.

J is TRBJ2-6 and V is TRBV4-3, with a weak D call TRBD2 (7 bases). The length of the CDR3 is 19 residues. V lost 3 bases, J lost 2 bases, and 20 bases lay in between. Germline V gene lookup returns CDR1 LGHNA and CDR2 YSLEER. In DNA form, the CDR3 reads TGCGCCAGCAGCCAGAGGGGCGGGGGCCCCTCCCCTGGGGCCAACGTCCTGACTTTC. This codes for CASSQRGGGPSPGANVLTF.

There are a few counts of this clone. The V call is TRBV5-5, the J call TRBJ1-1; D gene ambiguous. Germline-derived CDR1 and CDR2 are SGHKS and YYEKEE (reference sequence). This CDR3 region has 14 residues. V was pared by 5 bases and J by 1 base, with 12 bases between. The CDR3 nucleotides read TGTGCCAGCAGTTTCGAGGTAGAGAACACTGAAGCTTTCTTT. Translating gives CASSFEVENTEAFF.

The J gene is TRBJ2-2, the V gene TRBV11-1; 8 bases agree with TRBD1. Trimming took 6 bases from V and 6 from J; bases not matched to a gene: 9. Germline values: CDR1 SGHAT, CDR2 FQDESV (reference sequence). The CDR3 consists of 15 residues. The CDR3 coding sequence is TGTGCCAGCAGTAGCCGGGACAGGCCCCCCGGGGAGCTGTTTTTT. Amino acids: CASSSRDRPPGELFF.

Written as DNA, the CDR3 is TGCGCCAGCAGCGGCGGACAGGGGAATTGGAGGAACACTGAAGCTTTCTTT. It specifies CASSGGQGNWRNTEAFF. The gene calls are TRBV5-1 and TRBJ1-1; 9 positions agree with TRBD1. The CDR3 consists of 17 residues. CDR1 is SGHRS, CDR2 YFSETQ, per germline. J gave up 1 base and V 4 bases, and 11 bases lay outside the gene matches.

The CDR3 sequence is CSVGVAFNEQFF. CDR3 DNA sequence: TGCAGCGTTGGAGTAGCGTTCAATGAGCAGTTCTTC. The chain carries TRBV29-1 and TRBJ2-1; possible D gene TRBD2, 5 bases. Trimming took off 4 bases at V and 6 bases at J, with 10 bases between the two ends. This CDR3 has 12 amino acids. Germline values: CDR1 SQVTM, CDR2 ANQGSEA.